This TCR beta chain was recorded in a study of blood T cell repertoires in COVID-19. Study background: Sites across the United States, Italy and Spain contributed samples from acute and convalescent COVID-19. T cells, B-cell-depleted T cells, or PBMCs supplied cDNA or gDNA.

Under the authors' procedure: The assay estimated nucleated cells by amplifying reference gene primers. TCRdb's copy holds only in-frame clones and misses some; the assay was immunoSEQ multiplex PCR. V and J calls and clone size are copied from that table; D and trimming were computed from the DNA. This repertoire shows 150,000 to 200,000 clones, around 81% found once; its top ten account for under 3%. V was shortened by 0 bases and J by 6 bases, with 11 bases between the two germline ends. CDR3 length: 14 residues. Germline V lookup: CDR1 MGHRA, CDR2 YSYEKL. The source is a human donor with acute or convalescent COVID-19. The donor label of this sample is uncertain. V usage is TRBV4-1 and J usage is TRBJ1-1; unclear D gene. Sequences were obtained from peripheral blood. CDR3 protein: CASSQERARPEAFF. The DNA of the CDR3 is TGCGCCAGCAGCCAAGAAAGAGCGCGGCCTGAAGCTTTCTTT.